This T cell receptor (beta chain) was obtained from a study of identical twins. TCRdb redid the calling of the 5' RACE reads with MiXCR, one entry per CDR3 protein. The data show 200,000 to 250,000 distinct CDR3 sequences, with 6% to 7% seen just once and less than 15% held by the top ten. In its sample, this clonotype was seen a few times. Trimming cost V 0 bases and J 4 bases, with 13 bases left between them. Germline-derived CDR1 and CDR2 are LGHNA and YSLEER. CDR3 size: 16 residues. This sample was also put to use in a study of T cells expressing NK-cell markers.

The TCR comes from a woman under 30 in good health. This sequence joins TRBV4-3 and TRBJ2-1, with D perhaps TRBD2 (6 bases). Sequences were obtained from CD8+ T cells sorted from blood. The CDR3 DNA is TGCGCCAGCAGCCAAGATAGGGCTAGCGTTTACAATGAGCAGTTCTTC. It is translated as CASSQDRASVYNEQFF.